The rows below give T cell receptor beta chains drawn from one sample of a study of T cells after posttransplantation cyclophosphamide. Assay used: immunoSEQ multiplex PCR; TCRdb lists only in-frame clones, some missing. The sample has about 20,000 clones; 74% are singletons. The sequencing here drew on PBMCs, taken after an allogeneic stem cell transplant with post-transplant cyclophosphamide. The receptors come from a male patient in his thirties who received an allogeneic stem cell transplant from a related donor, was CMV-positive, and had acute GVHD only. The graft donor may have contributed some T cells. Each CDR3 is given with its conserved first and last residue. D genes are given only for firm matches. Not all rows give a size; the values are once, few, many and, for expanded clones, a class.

TGTGCCAGCAGCTTACCAGGGGGCATCTATGGCTACACCTTC | CASSLPGGIYGYTF | TRBJ1-2 | TRBD1 | . | TRBV7-2
TGTGCCAGCAGCCTCGGAGAACTTAACAATGAGCAGTTCTTC | CASSLGELNNEQFF | TRBJ2-1 | . | . | TRBV11-2
TGTGCCAGCAGACTAGGAGGTACTGGGGCCAACGTCCTGACTTTC | CASRLGGTGANVLTF | TRBJ2-6 | . | . | TRBV5-6
TGTGCCAGCAGCCAAAACAGGGGAAACACCATATATTTT | CASSQNRGNTIYF | TRBJ1-3 | . | . | TRBV14
TGTGCCAGCAGTTTGGTGACTCCAGCAGAGACCCAGTACTTC | CASSLVTPAETQYF | TRBJ2-5 | . | . | TRBV27
TGTGCCAGTACGAGACCGGGGAGCAATCAGCCCCAGCATTTT | CASTRPGSNQPQHF | TRBJ1-5 | . | few | TRBV19
TGTGCCACCAGCAGCGACAGGGCCCATGGCTACACCTTC | CATSSDRAHGYTF | TRBJ1-2 | TRBD1 | . | TRBV15
TGTGCCAGCAGCGTACTGGACAGGGGGAACACTGAAGCTTTCTTT | CASSVLDRGNTEAFF | TRBJ1-1 | TRBD1 | . | TRBV9
TGTGCCAGCAGTTTAGAAGCGGCGGGAAGTCTAGGAAACACCATATATTTT | CASSLEAAGSLGNTIYF | TRBJ1-3 | . | . | TRBV28
TGTGCCAGCAGTAGAGGCCCCTACAGGGGCAATCAGCCCCAGCATTTT | CASSRGPYRGNQPQHF | TRBJ1-5 | . | . | TRBV2
TGTGCCAGCAGCGTGTTCCTAACTAGCGGGGGCCCCTCCAATGAGCAGTTCTTC | CASSVFLTSGGPSNEQFF | TRBJ2-1 | TRBD2 | . | TRBV7-9
TGTGCCAGCAGCGTACAGGGGAACTCTGGAAACACCATATATTTT | CASSVQGNSGNTIYF | TRBJ1-3 | . | few | TRBV9
TGTGCCACTTGGGCTGGGGGGAGGACAGGGGGCGTAGAGACCCAGTACTTC | CATWAGGRTGGVETQYF | TRBJ2-5 | TRBD1 | . | TRBV2
TGCGCCAGCAGCTTGGGGGTCCAACAGGGATTTGATGAGCAGTTCTTC | CASSLGVQQGFDEQFF | TRBJ2-1 | . | . | TRBV5-1
TGTGCCACCAGCAGAGACCTACAGGTTATCTCTGGAAACACCATATATTTT | CATSRDLQVISGNTIYF | TRBJ1-3 | . | . | TRBV15
TGTGCCTGGAGTGTAGGGCCCTCCCCAGGGACTGGCCAGTACTTC | CAWSVGPSPGTGQYF | TRBJ2-7 | . | . | TRBV30
TGCGCCAGCAGGGATCAACTAGCGGGGGGATGGGATGAGCAGTTCTTC | CASRDQLAGGWDEQFF | TRBJ2-1 | TRBD2 | . | TRBV4-1
TGTGCCAGTAGTATAGAGTACAGTGCGGGCTACACCTTC | CASSIEYSAGYTF | TRBJ1-2 | . | . | TRBV19
TGTGCCAGCAGCTTTAATAGCGGGGGGGGAGGTGAGCAGTTCTTC | CASSFNSGGGGEQFF | TRBJ2-1 | TRBD2 | . | TRBV7-3
TGCAGCGTACCGGGACAGGGGGCTCTCGAGCAGTACTTC | CSVPGQGALEQYF | TRBJ2-7 | TRBD1 | . | TRBV29-1
TGTGCCAGCAGCCCCGACAGGTCAAGGCCCCAGCATTTT | CASSPDRSRPQHF | TRBJ1-5 | . | . | TRBV2
TGTGCCATCAGTGAGTCGACTCGGGGGGCGGGGGAGACCCAGTACTTC | CAISESTRGAGETQYF | TRBJ2-5 | . | . | TRBV10-3
TGTGCTAGTGGGGAAGGGACATTTTATGGCTACACCTTC | CASGEGTFYGYTF | TRBJ1-2 | . | many | TRBV12-5
TGTGCCAGCAGCTTTAGGACAGGGGCTAACACTGAAGCTTTCTTT | CASSFRTGANTEAFF | TRBJ1-1 | TRBD1 | . | TRBV7-8
TGTGCCAGCACAACAGGGTATACAGATACGCAGTATTTT | CASTTGYTDTQYF | TRBJ2-3 | . | . | TRBV2
TGTGCCAGTAGTGCCCGGGACAGGGAAGAGTCACCCCTCCACTTT | CASSARDREESPLHF | TRBJ1-6 | TRBD1 | . | TRBV19
TGTGCCAGCTCCCACAGGGGGGGCACTGAAGCTTTCTTT | CASSHRGGTEAFF | TRBJ1-1 | TRBD1 | . | TRBV18
TGTGCCAGCACGGGGGGAGTGCACGAGCAGTACTTC | CASTGGVHEQYF | TRBJ2-7 | TRBD2 | . | TRBV2
TGTGCCAGCAGCTTAAGGAGGGAAGGAGGCTACACCTTC | CASSLRREGGYTF | TRBJ1-2 | . | . | TRBV7-9